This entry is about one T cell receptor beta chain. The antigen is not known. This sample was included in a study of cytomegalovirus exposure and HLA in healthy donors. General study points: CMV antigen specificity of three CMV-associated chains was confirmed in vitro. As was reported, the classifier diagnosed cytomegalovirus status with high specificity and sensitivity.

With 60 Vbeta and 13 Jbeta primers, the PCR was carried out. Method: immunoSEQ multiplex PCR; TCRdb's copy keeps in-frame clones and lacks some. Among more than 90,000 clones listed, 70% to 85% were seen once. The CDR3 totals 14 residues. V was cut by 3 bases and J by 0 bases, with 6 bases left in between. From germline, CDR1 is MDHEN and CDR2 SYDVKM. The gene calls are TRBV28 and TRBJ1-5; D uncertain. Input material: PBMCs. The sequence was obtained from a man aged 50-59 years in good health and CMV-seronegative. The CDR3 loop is CASSFPLSNQPQHF. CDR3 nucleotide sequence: TGTGCCAGCAGTTTTCCACTTAGCAATCAGCCCCAGCATTTT.